These 13 T cell receptor beta chains originate from one sample sequenced in a study of blood T cell repertoires in COVID-19. Produced via immunoSEQ multiplex PCR; TCRdb's table is partial and in-frame only. In the table there are nearly 250,000 clones, approximately 86% of which are singletons. The material sequenced was peripheral blood. The receptors derive from a woman aged 55-70 years who had recovered from COVID-19.

This chain uses TRBV9 with TRBJ2-3; TRBD2 matches at 9 bases. This CDR3 contains 16 residues. Germline V gives CDR1 SGDLS, CDR2 YYNGEE. Trimming at V came to 5 bases and at J to 1 base, leaving 8 bases not matched to a gene. CDR3 protein: CASSLVASGGTDTQYF. In DNA form, the CDR3 reads TGTGCCAGCAGTCTCGTAGCTAGCGGGGGCACAGATACGCAGTATTTT.

The rearrangement links TRBV18 to TRBJ2-1; 8 positions agree with TRBD1. Unmatched junction bases numbered 15, after V lost 3 bases and J lost 5 bases. Germline loops: CDR1 KGHSH, CDR2 LQKENI. There are 18 residues in the CDR3. The CDR3 reads CASSPPRGQGGINNEQFF. DNA of the CDR3: TGTGCCAGCTCACCCCCCCGAGGACAGGGAGGCATAAACAATGAGCAGTTCTTC.

The chain combines TRBV15 with TRBJ1-2; no clear D. This CDR3 has 13 residues. Trimming pared 5 bases from V and 7 bases from J, leaving 14 bases between. The V gene's germline CDR1 is LNHNV and CDR2 YYDKDF (reference sequence). As DNA, the CDR3 is TGTGCCACCAGCCCTCATCGAGGTTTTGGCTACACCTTC. Protein: CATSPHRGFGYTF.

The genes are TRBV11-3 and TRBJ2-1, with 13 bases lining up with TRBD2. The trim removed 0 bases at V and 3 bases at J, leaving 5 bases unmatched. Germline V gene sequence: CDR1 SGHNT, CDR2 YENEEA. This CDR3 is 18 amino acids long. CDR3 DNA: TGTGCCAGCAGCTTAGACGGACTAGCGGGGGACCTCTACAATGAGCAGTTCTTC. Amino acids: CASSLDGLAGDLYNEQFF.

The chain is built from TRBV13 and TRBJ2-1, with D maybe TRBD1 (5 bases). The CDR3 runs 17 residues. V was trimmed by 0 bases and J by 3 bases, leaving 15 bases between them. In germline, CDR1 is PRHDT, CDR2 FYEKMQ (reference sequence). The CDR3 nucleotides read TGTGCCAGCAGCTTAGGCGCGCGACAGACCTTCTACAATGAGCAGTTCTTC. This sequence encodes CASSLGARQTFYNEQFF.

This clone has a count of ten or more. The chain joins TRBV6-5 to TRBJ2-2; perhaps TRBD1 as D (5 bases). The CDR3 extends over 15 amino acids. Germline CDR1 and CDR2: MNHEY and SVGAGI. Trimming took off 0 bases at V and 4 bases at J, with 9 bases between the two ends. The CDR3 protein is CASSYSPGLTGELFF. CDR3 sequence (DNA): TGTGCCAGCAGTTACTCACCAGGGCTCACCGGGGAGCTGTTTTTT.

The rearrangement joins TRBV10-3 to TRBJ2-1; D remains ambiguous. V was pared by 6 bases and J by 6 bases, with 9 bases between. Germline V gene lookup returns CDR1 ENHRY and CDR2 SYGVKD. This CDR3 region has 12 residues. As DNA, the CDR3 is TGTGCCATCAGGCCAGGTGGCAATGAGCAGTTCTTC. Translated: CAIRPGGNEQFF.

This clone was counted once. In DNA form, the CDR3 reads TGTGCCAGCAGTCTGGGGACAGGGGGCTCGGAGACCCAGTACTTC. This gives the protein CASSLGTGGSETQYF. The chain recombines TRBV28 with TRBJ2-5; 12 bases are shared with TRBD1. The V and J ends lost 5 bases and 5 bases, in that order; junction bases with no gene match: 6. Per the germline V gene, CDR1 is MDHEN and CDR2 is SYDVKM. This CDR3 is built from 15 residues.

The V gene is TRBV11-2, the J gene TRBJ1-1; 10 bases line up with TRBD1. V was clipped by 5 bases and J by 1 base; unmatched bases: 7. Germline V CDR1 and CDR2: SGHAT, FQNNGV. This CDR3 contains 16 residues. Here the CDR3 DNA reads TGTGCCAGCAGCCTTGGGACAGGGGCGGAGAACACTGAAGCTTTCTTT. Its translation: CASSLGTGAENTEAFF.

The V and J genes are TRBV11-3 and TRBJ1-1, with D possibly being TRBD1 (6 bases). The CDR3 spans 15 residues. Trimming took off 3 bases at V and 11 bases at J, with 22 bases between the two ends. From germline, CDR1 is SGHNT and CDR2 YENEEA. CDR3 in DNA: TGTGCCAGCAGCTTCCCGTTTGCGCTACAGGGTAGGGCTTTCTTT. Protein: CASSFPFALQGRAFF.

The chain has TRBV7-9 and TRBJ2-1; 12 bases match TRBD2. Trimming cost V 4 bases and J 10 bases; bases outside gene matches: 5. Germline CDR1 reads SEHNR; CDR2 reads FQNEAQ (reference sequence). The length of the CDR3 is 14 residues. CDR3 bases: TGTGCCAGCAGCTGGCTAGCGGGGGGGCCGGAGCAGTTCTTC. Protein sequence: CASSWLAGGPEQFF. The full variable domain, in which reference TRBV7-9 and TRBJ2-1 provide the parts outside the CDR3, is DTGVSQNPRHKITKRGQNVTFRCDPISEHNRLYWYRQTLGQGPEFLTYFQNEAQLEKSRLLSDRFSAERPKGSFSTLEIQRTEQGDSAMYLCASSWLAGGPEQFFGPGTRLTVL.

The genes are TRBV28 and TRBJ1-2; no clear D gene. V lost 0 bases and J lost 3, with 8 bases in between. Germline loops: CDR1 MDHEN, CDR2 SYDVKM. The CDR3 spans 14 residues. CDR3 nucleotide sequence: TGTGCCAGCAGTTTATGGGCCGGGGACTATGGCTACACCTTC. Protein: CASSLWAGDYGYTF.

This chain uses TRBV12-3 or TRBV12-4 with TRBJ2-5; D ambiguous. There are 12 residues in the CDR3. Trimming stripped 3 bases from V and 2 bases from J, with 4 bases between. CDR3 bases: TGTGCCAGCAGTTTTAGACAAGAGACCCAGTACTTC. This codes for CASSFRQETQYF.